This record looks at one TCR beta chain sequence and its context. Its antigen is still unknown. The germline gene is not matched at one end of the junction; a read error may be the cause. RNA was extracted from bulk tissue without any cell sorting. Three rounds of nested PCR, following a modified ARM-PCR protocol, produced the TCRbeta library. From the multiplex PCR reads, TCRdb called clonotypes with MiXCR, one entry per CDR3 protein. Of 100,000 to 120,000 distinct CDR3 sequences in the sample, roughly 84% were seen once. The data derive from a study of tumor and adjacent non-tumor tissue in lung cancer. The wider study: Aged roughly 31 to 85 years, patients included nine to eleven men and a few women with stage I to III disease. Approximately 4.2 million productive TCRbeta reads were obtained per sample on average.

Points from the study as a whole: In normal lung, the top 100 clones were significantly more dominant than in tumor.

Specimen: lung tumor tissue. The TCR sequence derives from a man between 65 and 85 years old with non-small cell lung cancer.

CDR3 loop: CSVGTGDLVTRYF. The CDR3 DNA is TGCAGCGTTGGGACAGGGGATTTGGTGACCCGGTACTTC. J is TRBJ2-5 and V is TRBV29-1; 9 nucleotides match TRBD1. From germline, CDR1 is SQVTM and CDR2 ANQGSEA. CDR3 length equals 13 residues. Combining the CDR3 with reference TRBV29-1 and TRBJ2-5 gives the whole variable domain SAVISQKPSRDICQRGTSLTIQCQVDSQVTMMFWYRQQPGQSLTLIATANQGSEATYESGFVIDKFPISRPNLTFSTLTVSNMSPEDSSIYLCSVGTGDLVTRYFGPGTRLLVL.